This TCR beta chain originates from a study of CD8+ T cells in alopecia areata. Treatment here: oral pan-JAK inhibitor, 5-10 mg twice daily. The V and J ends lost 6 bases and 7 bases respectively, with 9 bases between them. CDR3 length: 11 residues. Per germline, CDR1 SQVTM and CDR2 ANQGSEA. Sequencing used cDNA as its template, made by extracting RNA and reverse transcribing it. Measured with immunoSEQ multiplex PCR; TCRdb has only the in-frame clones, and not every one. The repertoire includes about 180,000 clones, approximately 59% of them detected once, and 16% sits in the top ten. The receptor's source is a human donor with alopecia areata. The chain couples TRBV29-1 to TRBJ2-2; no reliable D call. Specimen: CD4+ T cells sorted from blood, collected at approximately week 60, from a patient treated with tofacitinib. The CDR3 bases are TGCAGCGTGAATAGCATCGGGGAGCTGTTTTTT. Translated, it gives CSVNSIGELFF.